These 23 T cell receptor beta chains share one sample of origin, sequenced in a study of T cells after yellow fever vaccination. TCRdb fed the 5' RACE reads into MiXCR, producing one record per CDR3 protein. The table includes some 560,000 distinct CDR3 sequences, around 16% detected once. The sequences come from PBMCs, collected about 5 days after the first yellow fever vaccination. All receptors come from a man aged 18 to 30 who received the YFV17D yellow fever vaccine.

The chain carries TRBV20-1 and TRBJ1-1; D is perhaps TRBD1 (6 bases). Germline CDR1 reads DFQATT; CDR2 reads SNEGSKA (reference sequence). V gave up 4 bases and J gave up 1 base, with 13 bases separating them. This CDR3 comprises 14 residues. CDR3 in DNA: TGCAGTGCTATTAACACAGGGAGGAACACTGAAGCTTTCTTT. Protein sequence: CSAINTGRNTEAFF.

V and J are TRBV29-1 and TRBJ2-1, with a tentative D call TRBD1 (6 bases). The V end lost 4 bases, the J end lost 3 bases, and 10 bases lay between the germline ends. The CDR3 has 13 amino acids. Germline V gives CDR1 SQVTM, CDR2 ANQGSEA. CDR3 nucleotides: TGCAGCGTTGTCCCGGACAGCTACAATGAGCAGTTCTTC. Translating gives CSVVPDSYNEQFF.

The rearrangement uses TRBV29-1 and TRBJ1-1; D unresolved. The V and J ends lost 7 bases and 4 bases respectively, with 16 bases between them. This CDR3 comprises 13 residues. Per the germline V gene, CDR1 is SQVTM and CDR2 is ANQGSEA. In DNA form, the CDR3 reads TGCAGCGCCGTACCATCGTCGGCCACTGAAGCTTTCTTT. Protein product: CSAVPSSATEAFF.

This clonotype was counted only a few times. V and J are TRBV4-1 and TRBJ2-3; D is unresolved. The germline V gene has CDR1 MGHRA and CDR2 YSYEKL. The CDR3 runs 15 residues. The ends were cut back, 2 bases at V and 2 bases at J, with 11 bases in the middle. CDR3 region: CASSQFPGNTDTQYF. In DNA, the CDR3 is TGCGCCAGCAGCCAATTCCCCGGAAACACAGATACGCAGTATTTT.

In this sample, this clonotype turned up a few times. CDR3 coding DNA: TGTGCCAGCAGCCAACTGATAGCCAACACTGAAGCTTTCTTT. This encodes CASSQLIANTEAFF. The rearrangement joins TRBV3-1 to TRBJ1-1; D unclear. Trimming took 2 bases from V and 2 from J, leaving 9 bases between them. Germline V gives CDR1 LGHDT, CDR2 YNNKEL (reference sequence). The CDR3 contains 14 residues.

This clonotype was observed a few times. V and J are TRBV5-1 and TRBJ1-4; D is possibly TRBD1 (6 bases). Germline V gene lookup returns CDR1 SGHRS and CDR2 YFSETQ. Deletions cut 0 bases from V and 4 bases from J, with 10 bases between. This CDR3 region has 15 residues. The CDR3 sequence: CASSLGTVVNEKLFF. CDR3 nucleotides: TGCGCCAGCAGCTTGGGGACAGTCGTTAATGAAAAACTGTTTTTT.

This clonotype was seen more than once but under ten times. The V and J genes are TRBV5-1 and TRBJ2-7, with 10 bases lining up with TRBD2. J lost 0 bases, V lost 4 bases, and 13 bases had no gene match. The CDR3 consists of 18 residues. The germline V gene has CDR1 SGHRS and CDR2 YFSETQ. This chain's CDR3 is CASSPGTSESLLSYEQYV. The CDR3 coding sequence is TGCGCCAGCAGCCCGGGGACTAGCGAATCTCTCCTCTCCTACGAGCAGTACGTC.

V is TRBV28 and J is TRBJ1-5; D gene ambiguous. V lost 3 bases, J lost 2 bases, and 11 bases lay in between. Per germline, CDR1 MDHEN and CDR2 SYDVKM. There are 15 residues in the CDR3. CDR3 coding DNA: TGTGCCAGCAGTTTCGAACCGTTAGGCAATCAGCCCCAGCATTTT. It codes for CASSFEPLGNQPQHF.

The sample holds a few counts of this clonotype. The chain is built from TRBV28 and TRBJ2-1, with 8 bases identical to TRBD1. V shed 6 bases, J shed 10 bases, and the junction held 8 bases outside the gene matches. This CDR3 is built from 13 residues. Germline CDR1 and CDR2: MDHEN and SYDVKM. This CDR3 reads CASRETGALEQFF. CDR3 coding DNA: TGTGCCAGCAGGGAGACAGGGGCTCTAGAGCAGTTCTTC. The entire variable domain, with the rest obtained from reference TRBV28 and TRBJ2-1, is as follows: DVKVTQSSRYLVKRTGEKVFLECVQDMDHENMFWYRQDPGLGLRLIYFSYDVKMKEKGDIPEGYSVSREKKERFSLILESASTNQTSMYLCASRETGALEQFFGPGTRLTVL.

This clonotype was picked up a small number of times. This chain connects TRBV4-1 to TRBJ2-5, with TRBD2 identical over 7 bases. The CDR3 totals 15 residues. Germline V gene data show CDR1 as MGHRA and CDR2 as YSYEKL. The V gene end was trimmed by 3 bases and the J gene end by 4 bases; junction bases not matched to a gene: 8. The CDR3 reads CASSHSSGVGETQYF. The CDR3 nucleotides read TGCGCCAGCAGCCACAGCAGCGGGGTGGGAGAGACCCAGTACTTC.

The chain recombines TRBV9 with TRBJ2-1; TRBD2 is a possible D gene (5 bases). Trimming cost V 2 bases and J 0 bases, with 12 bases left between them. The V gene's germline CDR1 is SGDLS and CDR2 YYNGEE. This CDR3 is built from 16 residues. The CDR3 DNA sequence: TGTGCCAGCAGCGTCAGTGCTGGGAGCTCCTACAATGAGCAGTTCTTC. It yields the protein CASSVSAGSSYNEQFF.

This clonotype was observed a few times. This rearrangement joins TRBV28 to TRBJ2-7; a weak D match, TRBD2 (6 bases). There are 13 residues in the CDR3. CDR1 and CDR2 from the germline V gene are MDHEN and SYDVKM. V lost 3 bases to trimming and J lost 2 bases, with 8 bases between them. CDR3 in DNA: TGTGCCAGCAGTTTTCGGGAGCCCTACGAGCAGTACGTC. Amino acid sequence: CASSFREPYEQYV.

The CDR3 loop reads CASSVGSGAETQYF. CDR3 nucleotide sequence: TGTGCCAGCAGCGTAGGTAGCGGGGCAGAGACCCAGTACTTC. This chain links TRBV9 with TRBJ2-5; 8 bases are a match to TRBD2. The V and J ends lost 0 bases and 4 bases, in that order; junction bases with no gene match: 2. CDR1 and CDR2 from the germline V gene are SGDLS and YYNGEE. CDR3 length equals 14 residues.

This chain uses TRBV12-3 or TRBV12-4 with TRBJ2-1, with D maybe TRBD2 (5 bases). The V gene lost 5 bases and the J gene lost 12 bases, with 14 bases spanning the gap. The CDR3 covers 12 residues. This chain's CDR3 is CASSPSGKPQFF. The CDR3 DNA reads TGTGCCAGCAGTCCCTCCGGGAAACCGCAGTTCTTC.

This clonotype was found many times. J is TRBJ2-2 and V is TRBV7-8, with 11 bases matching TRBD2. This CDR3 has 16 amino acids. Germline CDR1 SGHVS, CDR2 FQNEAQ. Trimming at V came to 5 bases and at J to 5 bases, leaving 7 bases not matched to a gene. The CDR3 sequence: CASSGSGGAETGELFF. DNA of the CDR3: TGTGCCAGCAGCGGTAGCGGGGGGGCCGAAACCGGGGAGCTGTTTTTT.

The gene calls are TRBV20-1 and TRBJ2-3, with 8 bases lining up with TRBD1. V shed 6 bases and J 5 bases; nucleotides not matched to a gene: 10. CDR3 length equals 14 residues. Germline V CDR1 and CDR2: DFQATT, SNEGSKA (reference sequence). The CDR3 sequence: CSATRQGPGDTQYF. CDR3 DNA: TGCAGTGCCACGCGACAGGGGCCAGGAGATACGCAGTATTTT.

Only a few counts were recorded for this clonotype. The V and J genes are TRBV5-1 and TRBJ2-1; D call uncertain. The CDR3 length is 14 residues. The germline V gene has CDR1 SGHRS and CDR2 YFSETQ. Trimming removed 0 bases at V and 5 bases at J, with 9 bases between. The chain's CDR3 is CASSLDGPHNEQFF. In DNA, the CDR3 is TGCGCCAGCAGCTTGGATGGACCCCACAATGAGCAGTTCTTC.

The CDR3 coding sequence is TGTGCCAGCAGCCCTCGGGGGGCCAGTGGAAACACCATATATTTT. This gives the protein CASSPRGASGNTIYF. V usage is TRBV9 and J usage is TRBJ1-3; tentative D call: TRBD1 (6 bases). Trimming pared 4 bases from V and 3 bases from J, leaving 14 bases between. Germline CDR1 reads SGDLS; CDR2 reads YYNGEE. There are 15 residues in the CDR3.

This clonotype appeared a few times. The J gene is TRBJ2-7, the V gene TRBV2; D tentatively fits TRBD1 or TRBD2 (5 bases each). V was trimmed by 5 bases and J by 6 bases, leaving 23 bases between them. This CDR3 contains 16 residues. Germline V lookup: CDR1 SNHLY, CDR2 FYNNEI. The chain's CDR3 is CASSSEWDPRFSEQYF. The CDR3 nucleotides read TGTGCCAGCAGTAGTGAGTGGGACCCGCGATTCTCCGAGCAGTACTTC.

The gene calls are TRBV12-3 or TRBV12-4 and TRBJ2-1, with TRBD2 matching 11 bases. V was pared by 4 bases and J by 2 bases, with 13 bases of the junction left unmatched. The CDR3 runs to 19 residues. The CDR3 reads CASSSRSSGGGRAYNEQFF. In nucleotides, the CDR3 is TGTGCCAGCAGTTCCCGGAGTAGCGGGGGGGGCCGCGCCTACAATGAGCAGTTCTTC.

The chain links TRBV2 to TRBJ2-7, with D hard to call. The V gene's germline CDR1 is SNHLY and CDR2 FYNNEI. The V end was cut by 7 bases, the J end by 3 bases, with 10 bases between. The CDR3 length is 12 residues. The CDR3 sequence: CASTRSDYEQYV. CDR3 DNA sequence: TGTGCCAGCACCAGGTCGGACTACGAGCAGTACGTC.

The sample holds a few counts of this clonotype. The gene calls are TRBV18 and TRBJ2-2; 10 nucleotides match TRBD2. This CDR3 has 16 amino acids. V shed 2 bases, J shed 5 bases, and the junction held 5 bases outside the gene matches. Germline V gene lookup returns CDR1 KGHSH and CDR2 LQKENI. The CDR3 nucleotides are TGTGCCAGCTCACCAGGCGGGACTAGCGTGACCGGGGAGCTGTTTTTT. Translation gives CASSPGGTSVTGELFF.

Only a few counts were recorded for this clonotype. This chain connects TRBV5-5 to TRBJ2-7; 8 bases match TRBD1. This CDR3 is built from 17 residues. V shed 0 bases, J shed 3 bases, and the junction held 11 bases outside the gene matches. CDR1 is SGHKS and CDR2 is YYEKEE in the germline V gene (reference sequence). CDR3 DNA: TGTGCCAGCAGCTTGGTCCCCGGGACAGGAGTCCTCTACGAGCAGTACGTC. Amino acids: CASSLVPGTGVLYEQYV.